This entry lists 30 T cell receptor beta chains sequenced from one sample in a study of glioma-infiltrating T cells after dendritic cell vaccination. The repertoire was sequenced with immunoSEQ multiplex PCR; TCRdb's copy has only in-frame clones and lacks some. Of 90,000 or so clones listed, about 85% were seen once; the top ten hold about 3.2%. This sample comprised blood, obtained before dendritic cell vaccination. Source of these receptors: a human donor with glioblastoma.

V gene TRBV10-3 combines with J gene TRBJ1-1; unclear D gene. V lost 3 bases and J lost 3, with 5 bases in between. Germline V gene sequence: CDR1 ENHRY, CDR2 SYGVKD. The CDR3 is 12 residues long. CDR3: CAISEIDTEAFF. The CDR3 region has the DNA TGTGCCATCAGTGAAATAGACACTGAAGCTTTCTTT.

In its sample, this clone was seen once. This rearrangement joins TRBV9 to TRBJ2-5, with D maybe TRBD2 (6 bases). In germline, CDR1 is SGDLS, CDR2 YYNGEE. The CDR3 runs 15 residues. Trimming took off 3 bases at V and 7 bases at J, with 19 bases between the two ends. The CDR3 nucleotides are TGTGCCAGCAGCGCTCTAGGCGGGACCCCGGGGACCCAGTACTTC. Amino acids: CASSALGGTPGTQYF.

CDR3 DNA: TGTGCCAGCAGCTCCACTGGCGGGGGCAAAGAGACCCAGTACTTC. The encoded protein is CASSSTGGGKETQYF. V gene TRBV9 combines with J gene TRBJ2-5; D possibly corresponds to TRBD2 (7 bases). Germline V gene sequence: CDR1 SGDLS, CDR2 YYNGEE. This CDR3 is 15 amino acids long. V was shortened by 4 bases and J by 3 bases, with 16 bases between the two germline ends. The whole variable domain, remainder taken from reference TRBV9 and TRBJ2-5, is DSGVTQTPKHLITATGQRVTLRCSPRSGDLSVYWYQQSLDQGLQFLIQYYNGEERAKGNILERFSAQQFPDLHSELNLSSLELGDSALYFCASSSTGGGKETQYFGPGTRLLVL.

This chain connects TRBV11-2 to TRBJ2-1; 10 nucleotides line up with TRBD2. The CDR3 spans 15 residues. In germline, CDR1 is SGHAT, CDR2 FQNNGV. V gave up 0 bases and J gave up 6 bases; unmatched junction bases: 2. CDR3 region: CASSLDQRGGNEQFF. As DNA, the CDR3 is TGTGCCAGCAGCTTAGATCAGCGGGGGGGCAATGAGCAGTTCTTC.

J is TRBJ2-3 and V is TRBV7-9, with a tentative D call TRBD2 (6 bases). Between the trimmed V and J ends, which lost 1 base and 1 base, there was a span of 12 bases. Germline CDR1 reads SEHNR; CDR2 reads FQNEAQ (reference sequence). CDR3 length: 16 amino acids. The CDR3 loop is CASSLDGGVGTDTQYF. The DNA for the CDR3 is TGTGCCAGCAGCTTAGACGGGGGAGTGGGCACAGATACGCAGTATTTT.

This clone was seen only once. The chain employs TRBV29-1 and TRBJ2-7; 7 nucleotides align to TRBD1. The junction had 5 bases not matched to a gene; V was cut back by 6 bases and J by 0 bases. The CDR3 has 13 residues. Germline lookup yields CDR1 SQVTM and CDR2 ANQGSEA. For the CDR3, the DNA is TGCAGCGTCCGCAGGGGGTCCTCCTACGAGCAGTACTTC. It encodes CSVRRGSSYEQYF.

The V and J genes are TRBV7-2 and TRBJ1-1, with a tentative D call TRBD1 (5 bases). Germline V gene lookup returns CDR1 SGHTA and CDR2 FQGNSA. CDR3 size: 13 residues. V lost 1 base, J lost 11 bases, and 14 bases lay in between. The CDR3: CASSLGTPTSAFF. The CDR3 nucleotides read TGTGCCAGCAGCTTAGGGACACCAACATCCGCTTTCTTT.

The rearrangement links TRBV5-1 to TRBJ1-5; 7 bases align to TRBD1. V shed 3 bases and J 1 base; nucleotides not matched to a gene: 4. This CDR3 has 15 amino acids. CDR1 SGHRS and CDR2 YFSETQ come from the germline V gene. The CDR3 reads CASSYTGESNQPQHF. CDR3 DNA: TGCGCCAGCAGCTACACAGGGGAAAGCAATCAGCCCCAGCATTTT.

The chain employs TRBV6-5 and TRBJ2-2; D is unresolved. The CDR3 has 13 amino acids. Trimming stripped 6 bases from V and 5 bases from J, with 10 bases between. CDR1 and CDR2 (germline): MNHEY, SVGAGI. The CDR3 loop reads CASSNSGTGELFF. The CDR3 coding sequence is TGTGCCAGCAGCAACAGTGGAACCGGGGAGCTGTTTTTT.

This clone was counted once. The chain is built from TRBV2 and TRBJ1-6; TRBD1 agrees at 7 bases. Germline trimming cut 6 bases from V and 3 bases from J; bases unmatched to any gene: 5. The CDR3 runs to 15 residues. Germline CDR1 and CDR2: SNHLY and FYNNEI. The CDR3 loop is CASRPRQGYNSPLHF. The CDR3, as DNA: TGTGCCAGCAGACCCCGACAGGGCTATAATTCACCCCTCCACTTT.

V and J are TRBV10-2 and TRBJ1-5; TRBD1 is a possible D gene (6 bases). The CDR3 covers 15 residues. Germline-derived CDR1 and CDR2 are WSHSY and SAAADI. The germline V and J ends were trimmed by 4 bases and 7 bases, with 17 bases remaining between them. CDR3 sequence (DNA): TGCGCCAGCAGTGTGCTAGGGGGTACGGGGCAGCCCCAGCATTTT. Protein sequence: CASSVLGGTGQPQHF.

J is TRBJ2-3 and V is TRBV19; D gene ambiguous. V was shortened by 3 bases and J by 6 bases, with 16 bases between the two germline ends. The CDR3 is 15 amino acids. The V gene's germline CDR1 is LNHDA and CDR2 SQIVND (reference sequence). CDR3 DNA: TGTGCCAGTAGTATCGGGTATGGTTTATGGGATACGCAGTATTTT. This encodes CASSIGYGLWDTQYF.

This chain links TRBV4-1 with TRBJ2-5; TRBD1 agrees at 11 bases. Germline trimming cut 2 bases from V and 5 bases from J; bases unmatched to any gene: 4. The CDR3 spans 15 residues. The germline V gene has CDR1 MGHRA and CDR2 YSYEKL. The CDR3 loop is CASSQRGTGGETQYF. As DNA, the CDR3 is TGCGCCAGCAGCCAACGCGGGACAGGGGGGGAGACCCAGTACTTC.

CDR3 coding DNA: TGTGCCAGCAGCGTAGGAGGCTGGAACACTGAAGCTTTCTTT. Protein sequence: CASSVGGWNTEAFF. The chain employs TRBV9 and TRBJ1-1, with D uncertain. In germline, CDR1 is SGDLS, CDR2 YYNGEE. V lost 0 bases and J 1 base, leaving 7 bases between the germline ends. The CDR3 is 14 residues long.

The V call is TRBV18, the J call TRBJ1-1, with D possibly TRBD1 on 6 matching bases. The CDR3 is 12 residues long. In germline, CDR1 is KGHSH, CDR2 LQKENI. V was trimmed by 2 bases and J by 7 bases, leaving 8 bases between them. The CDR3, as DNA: TGTGCCAGCTCACCAAGGACAGTTGAAGCTTTCTTT. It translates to CASSPRTVEAFF. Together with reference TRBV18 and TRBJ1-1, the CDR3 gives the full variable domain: NAGVMQNPRHLVRRRGQEARLRCSPMKGHSHVYWYRQLPEEGLKFMVYLQKENIIDESGMPKERFSAEFPKEGPSILRIQQVVRGDSAAYFCASSPRTVEAFFGQGTRLTVV.

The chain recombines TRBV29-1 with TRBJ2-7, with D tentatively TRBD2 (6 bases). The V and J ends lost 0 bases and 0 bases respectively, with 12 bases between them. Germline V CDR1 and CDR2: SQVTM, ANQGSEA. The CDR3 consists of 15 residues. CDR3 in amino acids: CSVEDRGMVSYEQYF. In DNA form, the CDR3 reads TGCAGCGTTGAAGATCGCGGGATGGTCTCCTACGAGCAGTACTTC.

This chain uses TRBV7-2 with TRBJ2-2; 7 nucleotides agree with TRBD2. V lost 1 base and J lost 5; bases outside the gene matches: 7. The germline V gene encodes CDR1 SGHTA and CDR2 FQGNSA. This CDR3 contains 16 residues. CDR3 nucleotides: TGTGCCAGCAGCTTAGGTGGGACTATGAGGACCGGGGAGCTGTTTTTT. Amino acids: CASSLGGTMRTGELFF.

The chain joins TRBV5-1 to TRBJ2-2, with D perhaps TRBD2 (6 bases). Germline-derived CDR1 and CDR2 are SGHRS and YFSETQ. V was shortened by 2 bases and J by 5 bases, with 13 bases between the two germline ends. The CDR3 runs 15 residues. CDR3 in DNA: TGCGCCAGCAGCTTAGGGAGGCGTTGGACCGGGGAGCTGTTTTTT. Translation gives CASSLGRRWTGELFF.

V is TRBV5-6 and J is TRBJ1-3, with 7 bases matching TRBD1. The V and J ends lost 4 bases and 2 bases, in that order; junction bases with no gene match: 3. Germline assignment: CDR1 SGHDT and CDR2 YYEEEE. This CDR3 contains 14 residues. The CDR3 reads CASSQTGPGNTIYF. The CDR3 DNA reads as TGTGCCAGCAGCCAGACAGGGCCTGGAAACACCATATATTTT.

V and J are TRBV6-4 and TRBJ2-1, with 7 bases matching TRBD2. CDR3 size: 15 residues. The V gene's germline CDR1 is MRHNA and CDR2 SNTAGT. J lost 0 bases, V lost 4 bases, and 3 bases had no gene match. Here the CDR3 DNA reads TGTGCCAGCAGTGGGCGGGGGACCTCCTACAATGAGCAGTTCTTC. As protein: CASSGRGTSYNEQFF.

The CDR3 region has the DNA TGTGCCAGCAGCCCCCAACTAGCGGGAGTTTACAATGAGCAGTTCTTC. It codes for CASSPQLAGVYNEQFF. The J gene is TRBJ2-1, the V gene TRBV9, with 11 bases matching TRBD2. The J segment lost 4 bases and the V segment lost 4 bases, leaving 7 bases of the junction unmatched. This CDR3 is built from 16 residues. Per germline, CDR1 SGDLS and CDR2 YYNGEE.

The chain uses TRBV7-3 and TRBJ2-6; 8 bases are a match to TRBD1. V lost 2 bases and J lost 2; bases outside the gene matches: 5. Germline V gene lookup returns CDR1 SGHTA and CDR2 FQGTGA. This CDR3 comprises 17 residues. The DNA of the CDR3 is TGTGCCAGCAGCTTAGGACAGGGTCGCCCTGGGGCCAACGTCCTGACTTTC. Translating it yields CASSLGQGRPGANVLTF.

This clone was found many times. Here the CDR3 reads CASSQQLSSGGRGYTF. As DNA, the CDR3 is TGTGCCAGCAGTCAACAACTCAGTTCTGGGGGCCGTGGCTACACCTTC. The V gene is TRBV2, the J gene TRBJ1-2, with D tentatively TRBD1 (6 bases). Germline-derived CDR1 and CDR2 are SNHLY and FYNNEI. The CDR3 spans 16 residues. V was trimmed by 5 bases and J by 7 bases, leaving 23 bases between them.

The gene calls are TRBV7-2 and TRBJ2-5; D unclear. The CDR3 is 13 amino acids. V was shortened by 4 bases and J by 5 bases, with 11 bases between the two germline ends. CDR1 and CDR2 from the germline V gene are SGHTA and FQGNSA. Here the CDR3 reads CASSSSGGETQYF. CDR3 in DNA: TGTGCCAGCAGCTCCTCAGGTGGGGAGACCCAGTACTTC.

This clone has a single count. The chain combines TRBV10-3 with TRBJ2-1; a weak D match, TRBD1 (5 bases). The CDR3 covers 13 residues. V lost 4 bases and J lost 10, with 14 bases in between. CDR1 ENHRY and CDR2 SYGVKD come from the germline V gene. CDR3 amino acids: CAISGPDSREQFF. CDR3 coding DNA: TGTGCCATCAGTGGACCCGACAGTAGGGAGCAGTTCTTC.

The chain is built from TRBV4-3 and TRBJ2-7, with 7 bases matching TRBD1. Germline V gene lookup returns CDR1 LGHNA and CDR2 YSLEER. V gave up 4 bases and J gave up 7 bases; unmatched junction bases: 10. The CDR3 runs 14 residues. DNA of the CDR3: TGCGCCAGCAGCCCCGACAGGGCCCCGGGGGAGCAGTACTTC. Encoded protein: CASSPDRAPGEQYF.

The CDR3 DNA reads TGCAGCGTGACTAGCGGTCTCACAGATACGCAGTATTTT. It is translated as CSVTSGLTDTQYF. This sequence joins TRBV29-1 and TRBJ2-3; 9 bases map to TRBD2. The germline gives CDR1 SQVTM, CDR2 ANQGSEA. The V segment lost 6 bases and the J segment 2 bases; nucleotides outside the gene matches: 3. The CDR3 is 13 residues long.

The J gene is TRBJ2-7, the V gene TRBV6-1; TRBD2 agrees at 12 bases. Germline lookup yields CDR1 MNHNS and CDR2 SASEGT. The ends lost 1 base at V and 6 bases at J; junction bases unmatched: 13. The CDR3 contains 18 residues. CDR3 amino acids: CASSEGWTVTSGSPEQYF. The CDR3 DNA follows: TGTGCCAGCAGTGAAGGTTGGACAGTGACTAGCGGGAGTCCCGAGCAGTACTTC.

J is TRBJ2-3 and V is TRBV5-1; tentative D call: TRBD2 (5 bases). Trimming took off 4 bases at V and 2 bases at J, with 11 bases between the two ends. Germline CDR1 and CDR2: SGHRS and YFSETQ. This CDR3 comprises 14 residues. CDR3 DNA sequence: TGCGCCAGCAGCAGGAGCGGCCTCACAGATACGCAGTATTTT. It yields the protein CASSRSGLTDTQYF.

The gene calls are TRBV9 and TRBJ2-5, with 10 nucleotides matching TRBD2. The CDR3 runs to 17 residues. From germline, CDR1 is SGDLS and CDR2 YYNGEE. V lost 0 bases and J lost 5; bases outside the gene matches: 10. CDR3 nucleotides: TGTGCCAGCAGCGTAGGGGCTAGCGGGAGTCTAGGGGAGACCCAGTACTTC. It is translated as CASSVGASGSLGETQYF.